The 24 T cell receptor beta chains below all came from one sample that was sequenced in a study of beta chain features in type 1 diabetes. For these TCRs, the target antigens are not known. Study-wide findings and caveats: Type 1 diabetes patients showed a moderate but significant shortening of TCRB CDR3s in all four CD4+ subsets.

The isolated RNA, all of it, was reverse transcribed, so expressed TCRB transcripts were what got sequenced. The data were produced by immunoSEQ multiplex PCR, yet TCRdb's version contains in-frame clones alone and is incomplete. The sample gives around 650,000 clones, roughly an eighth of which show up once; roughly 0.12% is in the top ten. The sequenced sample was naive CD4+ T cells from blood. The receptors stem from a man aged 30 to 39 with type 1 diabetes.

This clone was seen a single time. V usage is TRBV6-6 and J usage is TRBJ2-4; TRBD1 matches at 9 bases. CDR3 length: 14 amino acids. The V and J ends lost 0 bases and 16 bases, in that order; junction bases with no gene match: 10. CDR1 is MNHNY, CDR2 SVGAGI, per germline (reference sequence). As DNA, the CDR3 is TGTGCCAGCAGTTACTCGAAGGACCGGGACAGGGCTTACTTC. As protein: CASSYSKDRDRAYF.

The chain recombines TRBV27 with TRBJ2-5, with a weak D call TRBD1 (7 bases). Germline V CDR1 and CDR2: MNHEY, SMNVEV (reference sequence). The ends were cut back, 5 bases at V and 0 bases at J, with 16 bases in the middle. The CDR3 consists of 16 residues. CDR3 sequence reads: CASSLRQGGYQETQYF. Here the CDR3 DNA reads TGTGCCAGCAGTCTTCGGCAGGGGGGCTACCAAGAGACCCAGTACTTC.

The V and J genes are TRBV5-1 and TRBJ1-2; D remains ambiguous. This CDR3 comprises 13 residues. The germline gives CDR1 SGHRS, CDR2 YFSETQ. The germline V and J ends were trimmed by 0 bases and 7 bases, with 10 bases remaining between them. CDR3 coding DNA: TGCGCCAGCAGCTTGGACCCGGTCTCTGGCTACACCTTC. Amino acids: CASSLDPVSGYTF.

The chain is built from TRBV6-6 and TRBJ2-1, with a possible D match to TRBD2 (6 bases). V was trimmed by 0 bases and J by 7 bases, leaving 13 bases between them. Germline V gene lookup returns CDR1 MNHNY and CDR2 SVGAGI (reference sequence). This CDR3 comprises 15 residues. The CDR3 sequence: CASSYSGGSGNEQFF. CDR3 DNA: TGTGCCAGCAGTTACTCGGGAGGCTCGGGTAATGAGCAGTTCTTC.

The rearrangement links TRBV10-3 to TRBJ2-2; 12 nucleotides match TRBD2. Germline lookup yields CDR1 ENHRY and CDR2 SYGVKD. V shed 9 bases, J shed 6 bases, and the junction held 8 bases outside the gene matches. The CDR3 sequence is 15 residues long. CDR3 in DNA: TGTGCCATAAGACTAGCGGGGGCCGATTCCGGGGAGCTGTTTTTT. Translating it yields CAIRLAGADSGELFF.

Here the CDR3 DNA reads TGTGCCAGCAGTTACGGTGGACAGGGGACCTACGAGCAGTACTTC. It specifies CASSYGGQGTYEQYF. The chain has TRBV6-5 and TRBJ2-7, with TRBD1 matching 9 bases. Trimming took 2 bases from V and 2 from J; bases not matched to a gene: 4. Germline assignment: CDR1 MNHEY and CDR2 SVGAGI. This CDR3 is built from 15 residues.

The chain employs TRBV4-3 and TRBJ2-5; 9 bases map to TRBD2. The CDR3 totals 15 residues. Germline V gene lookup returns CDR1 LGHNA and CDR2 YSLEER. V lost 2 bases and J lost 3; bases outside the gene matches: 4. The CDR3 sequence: CASSQPLAGKETQYF. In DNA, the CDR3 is TGCGCCAGCAGCCAACCACTAGCGGGTAAAGAGACCCAGTACTTC.

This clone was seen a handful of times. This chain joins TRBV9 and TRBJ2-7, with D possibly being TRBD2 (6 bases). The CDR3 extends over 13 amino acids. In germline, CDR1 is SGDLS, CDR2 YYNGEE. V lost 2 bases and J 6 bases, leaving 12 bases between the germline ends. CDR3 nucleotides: TGTGCCAGCAGCGTTGGAGGGCTGGGCGAGCAGTACTTC. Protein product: CASSVGGLGEQYF.

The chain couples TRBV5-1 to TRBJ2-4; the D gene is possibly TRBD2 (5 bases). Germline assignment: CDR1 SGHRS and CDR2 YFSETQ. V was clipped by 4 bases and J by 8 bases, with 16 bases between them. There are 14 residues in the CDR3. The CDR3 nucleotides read TGCGCCAGCAGCCCGGACTCCATTGGGGACATTCAGTACTTC. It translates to CASSPDSIGDIQYF.

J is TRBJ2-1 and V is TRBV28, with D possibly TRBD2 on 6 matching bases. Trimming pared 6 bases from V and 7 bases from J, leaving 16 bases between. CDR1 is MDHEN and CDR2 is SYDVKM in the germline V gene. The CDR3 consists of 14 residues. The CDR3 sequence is CASSPTSPENEQFF. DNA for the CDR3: TGTGCCAGCAGCCCGACTAGTCCCGAAAATGAGCAGTTCTTC. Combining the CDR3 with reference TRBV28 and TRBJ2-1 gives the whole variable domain DVKVTQSSRYLVKRTGEKVFLECVQDMDHENMFWYRQDPGLGLRLIYFSYDVKMKEKGDIPEGYSVSREKKERFSLILESASTNQTSMYLCASSPTSPENEQFFGPGTRLTVL.

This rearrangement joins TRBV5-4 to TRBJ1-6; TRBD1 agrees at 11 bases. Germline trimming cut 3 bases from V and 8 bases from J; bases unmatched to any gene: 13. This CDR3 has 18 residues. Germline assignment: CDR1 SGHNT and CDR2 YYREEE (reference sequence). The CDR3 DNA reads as TGTGCCAGCAGCTGGGGAGATGGGGACAGGGGGAGAGATTCACCCCTCCACTTT. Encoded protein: CASSWGDGDRGRDSPLHF.

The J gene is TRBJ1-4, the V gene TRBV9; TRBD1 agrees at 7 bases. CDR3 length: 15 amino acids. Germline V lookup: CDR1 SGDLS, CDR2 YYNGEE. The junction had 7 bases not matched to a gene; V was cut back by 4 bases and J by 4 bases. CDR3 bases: TGTGCCAGCAGCCAGAGGGGGCTTGGTAATGAAAAACTGTTTTTT. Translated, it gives CASSQRGLGNEKLFF.

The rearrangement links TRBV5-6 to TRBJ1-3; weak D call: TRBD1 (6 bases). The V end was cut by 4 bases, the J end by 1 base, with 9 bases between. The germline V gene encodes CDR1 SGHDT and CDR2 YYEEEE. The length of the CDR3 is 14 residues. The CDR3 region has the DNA TGTGCCAGCAGCCCCCAGGGGTCTGGAAACACCATATATTTT. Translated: CASSPQGSGNTIYF.

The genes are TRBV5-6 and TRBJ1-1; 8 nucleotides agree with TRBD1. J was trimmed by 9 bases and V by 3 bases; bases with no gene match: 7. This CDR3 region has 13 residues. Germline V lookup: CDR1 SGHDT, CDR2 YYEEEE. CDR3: CASSSDRTGKAFF. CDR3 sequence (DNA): TGTGCCAGCAGCTCCGACAGGACAGGGAAAGCTTTCTTT.

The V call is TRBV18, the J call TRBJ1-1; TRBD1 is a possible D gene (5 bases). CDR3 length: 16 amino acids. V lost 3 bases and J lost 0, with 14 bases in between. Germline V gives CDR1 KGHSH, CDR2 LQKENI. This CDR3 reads CASSPQGENMNTEAFF. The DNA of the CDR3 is TGTGCCAGCTCACCCCAAGGGGAGAACATGAACACTGAAGCTTTCTTT.

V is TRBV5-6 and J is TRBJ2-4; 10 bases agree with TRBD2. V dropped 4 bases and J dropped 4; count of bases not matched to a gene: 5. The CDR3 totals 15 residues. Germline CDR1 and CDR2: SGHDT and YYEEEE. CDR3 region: CASSAGLAVKNIQYF. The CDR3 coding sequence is TGTGCCAGCAGCGCCGGACTAGCGGTTAAAAACATTCAGTACTTC.

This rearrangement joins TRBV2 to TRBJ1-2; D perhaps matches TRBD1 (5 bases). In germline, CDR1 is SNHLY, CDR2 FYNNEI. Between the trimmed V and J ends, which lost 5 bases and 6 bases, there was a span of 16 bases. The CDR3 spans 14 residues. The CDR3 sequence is CASSNPGRGDGYTF. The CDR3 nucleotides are TGTGCCAGCAGTAACCCCGGAAGGGGCGATGGCTACACCTTC.

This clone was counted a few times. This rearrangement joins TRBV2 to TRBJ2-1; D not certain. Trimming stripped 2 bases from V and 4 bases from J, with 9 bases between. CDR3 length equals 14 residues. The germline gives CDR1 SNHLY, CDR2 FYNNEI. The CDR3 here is CASSEPTVYNEQFF. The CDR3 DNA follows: TGTGCCAGCAGTGAACCTACAGTATACAATGAGCAGTTCTTC.

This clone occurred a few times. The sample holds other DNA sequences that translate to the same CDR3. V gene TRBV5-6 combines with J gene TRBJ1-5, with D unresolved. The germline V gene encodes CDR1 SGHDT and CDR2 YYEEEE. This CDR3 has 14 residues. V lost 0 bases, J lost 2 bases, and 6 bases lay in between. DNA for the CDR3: TGTGCCAGCAGCTTGGGTCATGGCAATCAGCCCCAGCATTTT. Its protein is CASSLGHGNQPQHF.

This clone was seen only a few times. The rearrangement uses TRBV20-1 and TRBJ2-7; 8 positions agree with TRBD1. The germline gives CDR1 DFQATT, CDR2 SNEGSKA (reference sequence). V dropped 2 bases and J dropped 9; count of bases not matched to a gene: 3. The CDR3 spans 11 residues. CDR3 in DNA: TGCAGTGCTAGACTTGACAGGGGGCAGTACTTC. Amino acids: CSARLDRGQYF.

The CDR3 region is CASRGLAGGGTDTQYF. DNA for the CDR3: TGTGCCAGCAGGGGACTAGCGGGGGGTGGCACAGATACGCAGTATTTT. This chain connects TRBV2 to TRBJ2-3, with 15 bases identical to TRBD2. From germline, CDR1 is SNHLY and CDR2 FYNNEI. The CDR3 is 16 amino acids. The ends lost 6 bases at V and 1 base at J; junction bases unmatched: 2.

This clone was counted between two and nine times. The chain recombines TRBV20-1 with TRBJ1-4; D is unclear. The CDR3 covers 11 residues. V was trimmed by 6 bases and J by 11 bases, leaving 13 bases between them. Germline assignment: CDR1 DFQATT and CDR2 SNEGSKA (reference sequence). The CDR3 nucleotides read TGCAGTGCCCGCTCAGTGAGTAAACTGTTTTTT. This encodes CSARSVSKLFF.

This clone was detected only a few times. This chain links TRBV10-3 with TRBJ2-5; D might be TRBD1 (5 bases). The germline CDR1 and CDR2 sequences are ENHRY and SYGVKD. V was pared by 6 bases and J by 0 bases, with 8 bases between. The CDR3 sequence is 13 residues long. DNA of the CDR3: TGTGCCATCAGGGGGCAGGACCAAGAGACCCAGTACTTC. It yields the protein CAIRGQDQETQYF.

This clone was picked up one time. CDR3 in DNA: TGTGCCAGCAGCCCGGTCGGACATCAAGAGACCCAGTACTTC. Translating gives CASSPVGHQETQYF. The chain links TRBV9 to TRBJ2-5; D possibly corresponds to TRBD1 (5 bases). V shed 4 bases and J shed 2 bases, with 12 bases lying between them. Germline values: CDR1 SGDLS, CDR2 YYNGEE. The CDR3 is 14 residues long.